The 15 T cell receptor beta chains listed next were all sequenced from one sample in a study of graft-versus-host responses after intestinal transplantation. Produced via immunoSEQ multiplex PCR; TCRdb's table is partial and in-frame only. The sample comprises around 88,000 clones, over 80% of which are singletons, and 17% rests with the top ten. No antigen has been assigned to these receptors. The sequencing here drew on unstimulated CD8+ T cells sorted from spleen or lymph node cells, taken before intestinal transplant. These receptors were obtained from a human donor who received an intestinal transplant.

This chain links TRBV9 with TRBJ1-1, with D tentatively TRBD1 (5 bases). The CDR3 runs to 15 residues. Deletions cut 0 bases from V and 11 bases from J, with 20 bases between. Germline V lookup: CDR1 SGDLS, CDR2 YYNGEE. The CDR3 spells CASSVDRDGGARAFF. The CDR3 region has the DNA TGTGCCAGCAGCGTAGACCGGGACGGCGGAGCGAGGGCTTTCTTT.

V is TRBV4-1 and J is TRBJ2-2; a possible D gene is TRBD2 (5 bases). Germline-derived CDR1 and CDR2 are MGHRA and YSYEKL. Trimming stripped 3 bases from V and 5 bases from J, with 10 bases between. The CDR3 is 14 residues long. The CDR3: CASSHLAGTGELFF. CDR3 DNA: TGCGCCAGCAGCCACCTGGCGGGTACCGGGGAGCTGTTTTTT.

This clone came up once. V is TRBV28 and J is TRBJ2-3; 16 bases fit TRBD2. The germline V gene encodes CDR1 MDHEN and CDR2 SYDVKM. V shed 10 bases and J 0 bases; nucleotides not matched to a gene: 10. The CDR3 runs 18 residues. Here the CDR3 reads CATEAGTSGRGSTDTQYF. Written as DNA, the CDR3 is TGTGCCACCGAAGCGGGGACTAGCGGGAGGGGAAGCACAGATACGCAGTATTTT.

The chain combines TRBV19 with TRBJ2-7; D gene uncertain. Germline V gives CDR1 LNHDA, CDR2 SQIVND (reference sequence). The CDR3 consists of 13 residues. Trimming cost V 3 bases and J 0 bases, with 6 bases left between them. CDR3 DNA: TGTGCCAGTAGTATGGCAGCCTCCTACGAGCAGTACTTC. Encoded protein: CASSMAASYEQYF.

The J gene is TRBJ2-2, the V gene TRBV11-2; TRBD2 agrees at 11 bases. The CDR3 runs to 18 residues. Per the germline V gene, CDR1 is SGHAT and CDR2 is FQNNGV. V trimming: 5 bases; J trimming: 4 bases; junction bases outside the gene matches: 12. The CDR3 nucleotides are TGTGCCAGCAGCCCCTGGGGGTTAGCGGGGGGGCTCACCGGGGAGCTGTTTTTT. Amino acid sequence: CASSPWGLAGGLTGELFF.

The table lists this clone with a count of one. The J gene is TRBJ2-5, the V gene TRBV6-5, with 14 bases lining up with TRBD2. This CDR3 is built from 15 residues. Germline trimming cut 8 bases from V and 5 bases from J; bases unmatched to any gene: 7. Germline lookup yields CDR1 MNHEY and CDR2 SVGAGI. Here the CDR3 DNA reads TGTGCCAGCGAACGACTAGCGGGAGGGACGGAGACCCAGTACTTC. The encoded protein is CASERLAGGTETQYF.

The count of this clone is one. The V call is TRBV4-1, the J call TRBJ2-2, with D possibly being TRBD1 or TRBD2 (5 bases each). V lost 3 bases and J lost 6, with 20 bases in between. Germline assignment: CDR1 MGHRA and CDR2 YSYEKL. The CDR3 is 17 residues long. CDR3 DNA sequence: TGCGCCAGCAGCCAGACTACACCCGGGACCCCGCCCGGGGAGCTGTTTTTT. It codes for CASSQTTPGTPPGELFF.

This sequence joins TRBV9 and TRBJ2-2; 12 bases fit TRBD1. In germline, CDR1 is SGDLS, CDR2 YYNGEE. After removal of 1 base from V and 6 bases from J, the junction contained 7 bases not matched to a gene. This CDR3 is built from 17 residues. The DNA for the CDR3 is TGTGCCAGCAGCGTACGCGCGGGACAGGGGGCGGCCGGGGAGCTGTTTTTT. It is translated as CASSVRAGQGAAGELFF.

The V call is TRBV27, the J call TRBJ2-7, with D uncertain. The CDR3 loop spans 15 amino acids. Trimming removed 5 bases at V and 1 base at J, with 15 bases between. Germline assignment: CDR1 MNHEY and CDR2 SMNVEV (reference sequence). The CDR3 protein is CASSLSGANSYEQYF. The CDR3, as DNA: TGTGCCAGCAGTCTCTCCGGCGCCAATTCCTACGAGCAGTACTTC.

This clone was observed a single time. The rearrangement uses TRBV2 and TRBJ2-7, with a weak D call TRBD1 (5 bases). This CDR3 is built from 14 residues. In germline, CDR1 is SNHLY, CDR2 FYNNEI. Trimming stripped 0 bases from V and 3 bases from J, with 9 bases between. CDR3: CASSEAGVIYEQYF. In DNA form, the CDR3 reads TGTGCCAGCAGTGAAGCAGGGGTTATCTACGAGCAGTACTTC.

This chain uses TRBV7-3 with TRBJ1-6; tentatively, D is TRBD1 (5 bases). Germline V gene data show CDR1 as SGHTA and CDR2 as FQGTGA. This CDR3 region has 13 residues. Trimming left V 5 bases short and J 11 bases short, with 13 bases between. In DNA form, the CDR3 reads TGTGCCAGCAGCCCAGGCAGGGTTGCACCCCTCCACTTT. Its translation is CASSPGRVAPLHF.

The chain combines TRBV7-2 with TRBJ2-5, with D maybe TRBD2 (6 bases). CDR1 SGHTA and CDR2 FQGNSA come from the germline V gene. With 0 bases removed from V and 1 base from J, the gap between germline ends came to 6 bases. This CDR3 has 14 amino acids. In DNA form, the CDR3 reads TGTGCCAGCAGCTTAGCGGGACTCCAAGAGACCCAGTACTTC. This encodes CASSLAGLQETQYF.

The J gene is TRBJ2-7, the V gene TRBV11-3; D unresolved. The V and J ends lost 1 base and 6 bases respectively, with 10 bases between them. Germline CDR1 SGHNT, CDR2 YENEEA. The CDR3 has 13 amino acids. The CDR3 is CASSLGLAFEQYF. DNA of the CDR3: TGTGCCAGCAGCTTAGGGTTAGCATTCGAGCAGTACTTC. The full variable domain, completed using reference TRBV11-3 and TRBJ2-7, is EAGVVQSPRYKIIEKKQPVAFWCNPISGHNTLYWYLQNLGQGPELLIRYENEEAVDDSQLPKDRFSAERLKGVDSTLKIQPAELGDSAVYLCASSLGLAFEQYFGPGTRLTVT.

By share, this clone ranks as medium-sized. The sample holds other DNA sequences that translate to the same CDR3. The chain links TRBV19 to TRBJ2-3; the D is unclear. Germline V gene lookup returns CDR1 LNHDA and CDR2 SQIVND (reference sequence). The CDR3 consists of 14 residues. Trimming left V 2 bases short and J 1 base short, with 7 bases between. CDR3 sequence: CASSILPGTDTQYF. CDR3 nucleotide sequence: TGTGCCAGTAGTATACTGCCCGGCACAGATACGCAGTATTTT.

The rearrangement joins TRBV4-1 to TRBJ2-7; D is possibly TRBD2 (6 bases). The CDR3 consists of 14 residues. CDR1 is MGHRA and CDR2 is YSYEKL in the germline V gene. V lost 1 base and J lost 2, with 9 bases in between. The DNA for the CDR3 is TGCGCCAGCAGCCAAGCGGGAGAACCCTACGAGCAGTACTTC. Protein: CASSQAGEPYEQYF.